This TCR beta chain comes out of a study of early T cells in non-severe SARS-CoV-2 infection. On the study more broadly: Sequencing was performed on bulk RNA from unsorted whole blood, leaving chains unpaired. General study findings and limits: Anti-spike CD8 responses were favored by VDJdb matching, which missed private and CD4 specificities.

Concerning this clonotype: Its target is not known.

Individual cDNA molecules received unique molecular identifiers during library preparation. Each CDR3 protein is one row after TCRdb ran MiXCR on the 5' RACE reads. Here the sample spans around 45,000 distinct CDR3 sequences, 6% to 8.5% being singletons. The sample taken for sequencing was whole blood. This TCR was recovered from an adult who was a healthcare worker with PCR-confirmed SARS-CoV-2 infection or an uninfected control (not recorded which).

CDR3: CSASSSGTGPHEQYF. The CDR3 nucleotides are TGCAGTGCTAGCTCCTCCGGGACAGGGCCCCACGAGCAGTACTTC. The chain employs TRBV20-1 and TRBJ2-7; 9 bases agree with TRBD1. CDR1 is DFQATT, CDR2 SNEGSKA, per germline (reference sequence). The CDR3 length is 15 residues. J lost 5 bases, V lost 3 bases, and 11 bases had no gene match.